Below, one TCR beta chain is given with its context. These data belong to a study of blood T cell repertoires in COVID-19. Turning to the study itself: Whether acute or convalescent, the COVID-19 samples came from the United States, Italy and Spain.

The CDR3 sequence is 17 residues long. After removal of 3 bases from V and 5 bases from J, the junction contained 15 bases not matched to a gene. Germline lookup yields CDR1 MNHEY and CDR2 SMNVEV (reference sequence). Authors' analysis steps: Using reference gene primer amplification, nucleated cell counts were estimated. Profiled with immunoSEQ multiplex PCR; TCRdb holds only in-frame clones, not every one. Clone size and the V and J calls come from that table; the DNA yielded D and trimming. The sample carries 99,000 or so clones, around four fifths recorded once. This clonotype originated in a woman between 65 and 79 years old with acute or convalescent COVID-19. Source material: peripheral blood. The chain carries TRBV27 and TRBJ2-7, with 8 bases identical to TRBD1. CDR3 amino acids: CASSLGPGQGFFDEQYF. In nucleotides, the CDR3 is TGTGCCAGCAGTTTGGGTCCCGGACAGGGTTTTTTCGACGAGCAGTACTTC.